The source of this T cell receptor (beta chain) is a study of cytomegalovirus exposure and HLA in healthy donors. The length of the CDR3 is 14 residues. The germline CDR1 and CDR2 sequences are LNHNV and YYDKDF (reference sequence). Between the trimmed V and J ends, which lost 5 bases and 0 bases, there was a span of 7 bases. The PCR had 60 Vbeta and 13 Jbeta primers. Under the authors' procedure: Later work found around 72 million unique TCR beta chains, with roughly 11 million shared. Sequencing used immunoSEQ multiplex PCR; TCRdb keeps in-frame clones, though not all of them. Clone size and the V and J calls come from that table; the DNA yielded D and trimming. The repertoire consists of around 190,000 clones, with about 83% occurring once and the leading ten covering 2.9%.

Sequencing was performed on PBMCs. The clonotype originates from a female donor in good health and CMV-seronegative. This chain links TRBV15 with TRBJ2-2; possible D gene TRBD1, 5 bases. The CDR3 region is CATSPRANTGELFF. CDR3 in DNA: TGTGCCACCAGCCCCAGGGCGAACACCGGGGAGCTGTTTTTT.